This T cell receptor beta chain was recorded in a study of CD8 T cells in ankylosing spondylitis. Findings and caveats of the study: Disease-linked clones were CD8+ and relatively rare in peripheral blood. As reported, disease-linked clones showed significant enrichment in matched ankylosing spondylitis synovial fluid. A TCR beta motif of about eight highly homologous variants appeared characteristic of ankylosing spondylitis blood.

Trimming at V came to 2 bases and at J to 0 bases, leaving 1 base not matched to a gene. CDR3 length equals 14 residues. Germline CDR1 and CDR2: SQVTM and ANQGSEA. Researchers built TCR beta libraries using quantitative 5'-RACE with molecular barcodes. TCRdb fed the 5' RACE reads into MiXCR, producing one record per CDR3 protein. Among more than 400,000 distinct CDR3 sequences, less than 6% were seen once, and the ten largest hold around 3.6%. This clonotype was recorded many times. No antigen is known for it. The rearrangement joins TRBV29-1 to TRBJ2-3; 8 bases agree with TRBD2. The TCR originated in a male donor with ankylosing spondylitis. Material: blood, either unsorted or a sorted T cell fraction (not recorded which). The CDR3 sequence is CSVETSGSTDTQYF. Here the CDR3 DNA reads TGCAGCGTTGAAACTAGCGGTAGCACAGATACGCAGTATTTT.